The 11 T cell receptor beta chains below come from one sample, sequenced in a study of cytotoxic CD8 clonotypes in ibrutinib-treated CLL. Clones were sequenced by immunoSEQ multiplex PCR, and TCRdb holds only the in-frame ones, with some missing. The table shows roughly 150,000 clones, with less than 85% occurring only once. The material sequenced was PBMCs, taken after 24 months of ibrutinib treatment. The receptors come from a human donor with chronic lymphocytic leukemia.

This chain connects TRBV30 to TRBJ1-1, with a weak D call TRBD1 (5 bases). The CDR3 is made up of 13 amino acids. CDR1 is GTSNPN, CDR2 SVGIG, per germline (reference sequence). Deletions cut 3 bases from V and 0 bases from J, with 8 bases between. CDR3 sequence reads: CAWSETVNTEAFF. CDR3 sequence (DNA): TGTGCCTGGAGCGAGACAGTGAACACTGAAGCTTTCTTT. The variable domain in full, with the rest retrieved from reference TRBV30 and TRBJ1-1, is SQTIHQWPATLVQPVGSPLSLECTVEGTSNPNLYWYRQAAGRGLQLLFYSVGIGQISSEVPQNLSASRPQDRQFILSSKKLLLSDSGFYLCAWSETVNTEAFFGQGTRLTVV.

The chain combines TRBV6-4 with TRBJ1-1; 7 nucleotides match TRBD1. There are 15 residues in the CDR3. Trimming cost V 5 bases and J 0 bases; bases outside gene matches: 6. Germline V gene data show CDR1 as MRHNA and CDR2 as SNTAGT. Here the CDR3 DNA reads TGTGCCAGCAGTCCAACAGGGGACATGAACACTGAAGCTTTCTTT. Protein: CASSPTGDMNTEAFF.

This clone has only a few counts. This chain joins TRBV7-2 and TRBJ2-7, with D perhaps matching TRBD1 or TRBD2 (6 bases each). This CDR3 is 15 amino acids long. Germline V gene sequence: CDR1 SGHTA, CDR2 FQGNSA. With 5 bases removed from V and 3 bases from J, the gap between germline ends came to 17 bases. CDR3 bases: TGTGCCAGCAGCCCCCAGTTGGAGGGGGGCTACGAGCAGTACTTC. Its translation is CASSPQLEGGYEQYF.

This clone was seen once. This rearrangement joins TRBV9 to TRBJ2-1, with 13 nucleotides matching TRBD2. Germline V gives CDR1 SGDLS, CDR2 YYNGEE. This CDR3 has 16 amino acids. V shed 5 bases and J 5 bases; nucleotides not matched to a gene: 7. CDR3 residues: CASSLGGLAGDNEQFF. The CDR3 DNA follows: TGTGCCAGCAGTCTAGGAGGACTAGCGGGGGACAATGAGCAGTTCTTC.

Written as DNA, the CDR3 is TGTGCCAGCAGTGATACTAGCCGCCCCTACAATGAGCAGTTCTTC. Translated: CASSDTSRPYNEQFF. This rearrangement joins TRBV2 to TRBJ2-1; the D gene is possibly TRBD2 (6 bases). With 3 bases removed from V and 2 bases from J, the gap between germline ends came to 11 bases. The CDR3 length is 15 residues. Germline-derived CDR1 and CDR2 are SNHLY and FYNNEI.

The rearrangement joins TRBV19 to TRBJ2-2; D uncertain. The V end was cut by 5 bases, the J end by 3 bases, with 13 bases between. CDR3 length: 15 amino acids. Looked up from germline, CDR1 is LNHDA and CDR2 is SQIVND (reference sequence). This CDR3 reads CASSFAPRDTGELFF. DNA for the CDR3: TGTGCCAGTAGTTTTGCGCCTAGAGACACCGGGGAGCTGTTTTTT.

Written as DNA, the CDR3 is TGTGCCTGGAGTGGGCAGTCGGGGCAGCCCCAGCATTTT. Translation gives CAWSGQSGQPQHF. The genes are TRBV30 and TRBJ1-5, with unresolved D. Deletions cut 1 base from V and 7 bases from J, with 11 bases between. CDR1 is GTSNPN and CDR2 is SVGIG in the germline V gene (reference sequence). CDR3 size: 13 residues.

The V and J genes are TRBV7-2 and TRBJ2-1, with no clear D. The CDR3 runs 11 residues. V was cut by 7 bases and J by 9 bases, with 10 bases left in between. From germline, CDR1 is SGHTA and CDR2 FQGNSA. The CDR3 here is CASTLAVEQFF. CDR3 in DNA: TGTGCCAGCACGTTAGCTGTTGAGCAGTTCTTC.

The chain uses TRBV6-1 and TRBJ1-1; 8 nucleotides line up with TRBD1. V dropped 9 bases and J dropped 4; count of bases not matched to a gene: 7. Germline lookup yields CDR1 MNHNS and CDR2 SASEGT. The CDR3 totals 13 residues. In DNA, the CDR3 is TGTGCCAGTGACAGGGGTGGTTTCACTGAAGCTTTCTTT. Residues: CASDRGGFTEAFF.

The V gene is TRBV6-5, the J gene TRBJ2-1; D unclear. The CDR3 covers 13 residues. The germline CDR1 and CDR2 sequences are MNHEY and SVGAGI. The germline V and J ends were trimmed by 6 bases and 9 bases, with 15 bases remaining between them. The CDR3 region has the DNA TGTGCCAGCAGCCCACGGACCTGGGGTGAGCAGTTCTTC. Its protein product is CASSPRTWGEQFF.

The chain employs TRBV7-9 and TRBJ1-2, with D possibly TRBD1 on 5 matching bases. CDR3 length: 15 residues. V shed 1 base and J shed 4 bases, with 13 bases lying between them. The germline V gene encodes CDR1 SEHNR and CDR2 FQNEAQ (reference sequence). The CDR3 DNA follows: TGTGCCAGCAGCTTAGGACAGCTCACTGGCTATGGCTACACCTTC. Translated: CASSLGQLTGYGYTF.